Following are 19 T cell receptor beta chains from one sample sequenced in a study of cytomegalovirus exposure and HLA in healthy donors. The assay was immunoSEQ multiplex PCR, and TCRdb's table has in-frame clones only and misses some. The table shows around 300,000 clones, with 85% to 90% occurring only once. The sequencing sample was made of PBMCs. The receptors shown here come from a woman between 18 and 29 years old in good health and CMV-seronegative.

The rearrangement joins TRBV30 to TRBJ1-1; 7 positions match TRBD1. Per germline, CDR1 GTSNPN and CDR2 SVGIG (reference sequence). The J segment lost 4 bases and the V segment lost 0 bases, leaving 11 bases of the junction unmatched. The CDR3 has 16 amino acids. Here the CDR3 DNA reads TGTGCCTGGAGTGTAATCGGCCAGGGGGACTCCACTGAAGCTTTCTTT. This gives the protein CAWSVIGQGDSTEAFF.

There are a few counts of this clone. The chain joins TRBV2 to TRBJ2-7, with D perhaps TRBD2 (5 bases). Germline CDR1 and CDR2: SNHLY and FYNNEI. Trimming removed 3 bases from V and 3 bases from J, with 9 bases in between. The CDR3 is 13 residues long. CDR3 nucleotides: TGTGCCAGCAGTGACGAGGGAAGCTACGAGCAGTACTTC. Its translation is CASSDEGSYEQYF.

The J gene is TRBJ2-1, the V gene TRBV12-5; D ambiguous. V was clipped by 5 bases and J by 7 bases, with 12 bases between them. The germline V gene encodes CDR1 LGHNT and CDR2 FRNRAP. The CDR3 length is 13 residues. Written as DNA, the CDR3 is TGTGCTAGTGGTACTGATATGATTAATGAGCAGTTCTTC. It yields the protein CASGTDMINEQFF.

V usage is TRBV29-1 and J usage is TRBJ1-1; D possibly corresponds to TRBD1 (5 bases). Trimming left V 4 bases short and J 4 bases short, with 13 bases between. Germline V gene sequence: CDR1 SQVTM, CDR2 ANQGSEA. This CDR3 comprises 13 residues. For the CDR3, the DNA is TGCAGCGTTGTGGGGCTGAGAGGCACTGAAGCTTTCTTT. As protein: CSVVGLRGTEAFF.

The CDR3 sequence: CASSLNLRDEQFF. CDR3 DNA: TGCGCCAGCAGCTTGAATCTCAGGGATGAGCAGTTCTTC. The chain links TRBV5-1 to TRBJ2-1, with D possibly being TRBD1 (5 bases). Germline CDR1 SGHRS, CDR2 YFSETQ. The CDR3 runs to 13 residues. The V end was cut by 1 base, the J end by 8 bases, with 10 bases between. Together with reference TRBV5-1 and TRBJ2-1, the CDR3 gives the full variable domain: KAGVTQTPRYLIKTRGQQVTLSCSPISGHRSVSWYQQTPGQGLQFLFEYFSETQRNKGNFPGRFSGRQFSNSRSEMNVSTLELGDSALYLCASSLNLRDEQFFGPGTRLTVL.

This clone is a singleton in its sample. The rearrangement uses TRBV9 and TRBJ2-2; 9 nucleotides align to TRBD2. Unmatched junction bases numbered 3, after V lost 2 bases and J lost 7 bases. Germline lookup yields CDR1 SGDLS and CDR2 YYNGEE. This CDR3 is built from 14 residues. The CDR3 coding sequence is TGTGCCAGCAGCGTTAGCGGGAGTAGCGGGGAGCTGTTTTTT. Protein product: CASSVSGSSGELFF.

The rearrangement joins TRBV27 to TRBJ2-7, with TRBD2 identical over 12 bases. V lost 4 bases to trimming and J lost 1 base; unmatched junction nucleotides: 8. Germline lookup yields CDR1 MNHEY and CDR2 SMNVEV (reference sequence). The CDR3 sequence is 17 residues long. CDR3 sequence reads: CASSSRLAGDLSYEQYF. CDR3 sequence (DNA): TGTGCCAGCAGTTCGAGACTAGCGGGAGATCTATCCTACGAGCAGTACTTC.

This chain uses TRBV14 with TRBJ2-1; 8 bases match TRBD2. J lost 8 bases, V lost 2 bases, and 14 bases had no gene match. The V gene's germline CDR1 is SGHDN and CDR2 FVKESK. The CDR3 runs to 17 residues. For the CDR3, the DNA is TGTGCCAGCAGCCAATTGATCGGGGGGGTACGTGGCGATGAGCAGTTCTTC. Translated: CASSQLIGGVRGDEQFF.

The V gene is TRBV28, the J gene TRBJ2-1; the D gene is possibly TRBD2 (5 bases). V was shortened by 6 bases and J by 8 bases, with 20 bases between the two germline ends. The CDR3 spans 15 residues. CDR1 is MDHEN and CDR2 is SYDVKM in the germline V gene. The DNA of the CDR3 is TGTGCCAGCAGCCGGTTGGGAGTGAGGGCCGATGAGCAGTTCTTC. Protein sequence: CASSRLGVRADEQFF.

The gene calls are TRBV4-2 and TRBJ2-4; TRBD1 might be the D (6 bases). The CDR3 is made up of 16 amino acids. Germline V CDR1 and CDR2: LGHNA, YNFKEQ. Between the trimmed V and J ends, which lost 1 base and 5 bases, there was a span of 15 bases. The DNA for the CDR3 is TGTGCCAGCAGCCAAGGGGGGCTAGATTGGGAAAACATTCAGTACTTC. Its translation is CASSQGGLDWENIQYF.

The J gene is TRBJ2-2, the V gene TRBV6-1; 7 positions match TRBD1. CDR1 is MNHNS and CDR2 is SASEGT in the germline V gene. The junction had 3 bases not matched to a gene; V was cut back by 4 bases and J by 4 bases. The CDR3 contains 14 residues. DNA for the CDR3: TGTGCCAGCAGTGGGGGACAGCTCACCGGGGAGCTGTTTTTT. Its protein is CASSGGQLTGELFF.

The chain recombines TRBV6-5 with TRBJ2-7; D may be TRBD2 (5 bases). Germline assignment: CDR1 MNHEY and CDR2 SVGAGI. The CDR3 covers 15 residues. V was clipped by 6 bases and J by 4 bases, with 19 bases between them. CDR3 amino acids: CASSRTGGARYEQYF. The CDR3 DNA follows: TGTGCCAGCAGCCGTACCGGAGGAGCAAGGTACGAGCAGTACTTC.

The chain employs TRBV6-1 and TRBJ1-2; D may be TRBD1 (5 bases). V shed 10 bases and J shed 5 bases, with 17 bases lying between them. The CDR3 consists of 13 residues. Germline V gene sequence: CDR1 MNHNS, CDR2 SASEGT. CDR3 in amino acids: CATRGSAGYGYTF. The DNA of the CDR3 is TGTGCCACCCGGGGGTCGGCAGGGTATGGCTACACCTTC.

Only one count was recorded for this clone. The chain uses TRBV19 and TRBJ1-5; D perhaps matches TRBD1 (6 bases). V was cut by 5 bases and J by 4 bases, with 15 bases left in between. This CDR3 region has 15 residues. The germline V gene has CDR1 LNHDA and CDR2 SQIVND (reference sequence). The CDR3, as DNA: TGTGCCAGTAGTCCCCCCCGGACAGAAAATCAGCCCCAGCATTTT. Its protein product is CASSPPRTENQPQHF. Variable domain in full (rest from reference TRBV19 and TRBJ1-5): DGGITQSPKYLFRKEGQNVTLSCEQNLNHDAMYWYRQDPGQGLRLIYYSQIVNDFQKGDIAEGYSVSREKKESFPLTVTSAQKNPTAFYLCASSPPRTENQPQHFGDGTRLSIL.

The chain combines TRBV7-2 with TRBJ1-5, with a weak D call TRBD1 (5 bases). V dropped 8 bases and J dropped 4 bases, with 15 bases sitting between them. Germline assignment: CDR1 SGHTA and CDR2 FQGNSA. CDR3 length: 14 residues. This CDR3 is CASGRGIGNQPQHF. CDR3 nucleotides: TGTGCCAGCGGCCGGGGGATCGGGAATCAGCCCCAGCATTTT. Full variable domain (missing parts from reference TRBV7-2 and TRBJ1-5): GAGVSQSPSNKVTEKGKDVELRCDPISGHTALYWYRQSLGQGLEFLIYFQGNSAPDKSGLPSDRFSAERTGGSVSTLTIQRTQQEDSAVYLCASGRGIGNQPQHFGDGTRLSIL.

The chain is built from TRBV6-6 and TRBJ1-5, with a weak D call TRBD1 (5 bases). Trimming pared 7 bases from V and 2 bases from J, leaving 9 bases between. CDR1 is MNHNY, CDR2 SVGAGI, per germline (reference sequence). The CDR3 is 13 amino acids. CDR3 protein: CASKKGRNQPQHF. The CDR3 DNA is TGTGCCAGCAAAAAGGGGCGCAATCAGCCCCAGCATTTT.

V gene TRBV28 combines with J gene TRBJ2-3; 9 nucleotides align to TRBD2. V was clipped by 5 bases and J by 6 bases; unmatched bases: 6. The germline CDR1 and CDR2 sequences are MDHEN and SYDVKM. CDR3 length: 14 amino acids. CDR3 residues: CASSLIAGEDTQYF. CDR3 nucleotide sequence: TGTGCCAGCAGTCTCATAGCGGGGGAGGATACGCAGTATTTT.

CDR3 residues: CASTDWTWNEKLFF. CDR3 sequence (DNA): TGTGCCAGTACCGATTGGACATGGAATGAAAAACTGTTTTTT. This rearrangement joins TRBV19 to TRBJ1-4, with a possible D match to TRBD1 (5 bases). Per the germline V gene, CDR1 is LNHDA and CDR2 is SQIVND (reference sequence). Trimming removed 7 bases from V and 5 bases from J, with 14 bases in between. The length of the CDR3 is 14 residues. Supplemented by reference TRBV19 and TRBJ1-4, the full variable domain reads DGGITQSPKYLFRKEGQNVTLSCEQNLNHDAMYWYRQDPGQGLRLIYYSQIVNDFQKGDIAEGYSVSREKKESFPLTVTSAQKNPTAFYLCASTDWTWNEKLFFGSGTQLSVL.

This chain joins TRBV19 and TRBJ2-5; 8 bases are a match to TRBD1. Germline loops: CDR1 LNHDA, CDR2 SQIVND (reference sequence). The CDR3 totals 14 residues. The V segment lost 2 bases and the J segment 5 bases; nucleotides outside the gene matches: 4. CDR3 DNA sequence: TGTGCCAGTAGTATATCAGGGGGCGGGGAGACCCAGTACTTC. Amino acid sequence: CASSISGGGETQYF. Based on the CDR3 plus reference TRBV19 and TRBJ2-5, the full variable domain is DGGITQSPKYLFRKEGQNVTLSCEQNLNHDAMYWYRQDPGQGLRLIYYSQIVNDFQKGDIAEGYSVSREKKESFPLTVTSAQKNPTAFYLCASSISGGGETQYFGPGTRLLVL.